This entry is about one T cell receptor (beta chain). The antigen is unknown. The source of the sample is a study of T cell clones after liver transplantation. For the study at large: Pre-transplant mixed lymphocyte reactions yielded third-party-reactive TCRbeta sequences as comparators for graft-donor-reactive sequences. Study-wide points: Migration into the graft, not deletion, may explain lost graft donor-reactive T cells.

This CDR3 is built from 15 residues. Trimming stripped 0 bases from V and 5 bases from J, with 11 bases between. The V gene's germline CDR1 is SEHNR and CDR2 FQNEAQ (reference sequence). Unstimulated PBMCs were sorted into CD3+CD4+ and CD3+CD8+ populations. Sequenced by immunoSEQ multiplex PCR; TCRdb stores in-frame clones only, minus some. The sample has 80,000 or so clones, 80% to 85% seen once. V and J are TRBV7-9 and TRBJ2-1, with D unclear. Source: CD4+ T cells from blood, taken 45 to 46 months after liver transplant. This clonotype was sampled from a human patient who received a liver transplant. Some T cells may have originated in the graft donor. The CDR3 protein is CASSLAKQWDNEQFF. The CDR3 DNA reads TGTGCCAGCAGCTTAGCAAAACAGTGGGACAATGAGCAGTTCTTC.